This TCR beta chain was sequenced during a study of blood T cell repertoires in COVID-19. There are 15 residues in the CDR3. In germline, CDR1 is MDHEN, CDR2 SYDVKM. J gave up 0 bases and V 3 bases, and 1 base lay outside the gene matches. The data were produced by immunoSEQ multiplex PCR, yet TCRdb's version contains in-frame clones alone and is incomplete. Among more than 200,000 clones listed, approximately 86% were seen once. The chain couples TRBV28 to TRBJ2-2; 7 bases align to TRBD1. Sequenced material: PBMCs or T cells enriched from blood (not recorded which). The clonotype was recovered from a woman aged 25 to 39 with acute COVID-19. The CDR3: CASSLQGANTGELFF. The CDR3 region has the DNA TGTGCCAGCAGTTTGCAGGGGGCGAACACCGGGGAGCTGTTTTTT.